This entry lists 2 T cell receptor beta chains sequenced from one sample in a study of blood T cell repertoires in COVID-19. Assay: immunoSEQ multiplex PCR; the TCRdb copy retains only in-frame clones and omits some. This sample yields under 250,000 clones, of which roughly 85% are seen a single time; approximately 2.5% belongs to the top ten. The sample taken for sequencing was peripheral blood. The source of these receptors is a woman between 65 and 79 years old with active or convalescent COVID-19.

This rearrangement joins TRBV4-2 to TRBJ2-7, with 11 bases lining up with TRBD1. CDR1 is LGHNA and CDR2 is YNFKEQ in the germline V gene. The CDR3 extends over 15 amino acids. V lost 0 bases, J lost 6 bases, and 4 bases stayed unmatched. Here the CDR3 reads CASSQDRGQGAEQYF. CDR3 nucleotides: TGTGCCAGCAGCCAAGATCGAGGACAGGGGGCCGAGCAGTACTTC.

CDR3 sequence: CASSSQPTSRETQYF. CDR3 nucleotide sequence: TGTGCCAGCAGCTCCCAACCTACTAGTCGAGAGACCCAGTACTTC. This chain joins TRBV7-3 and TRBJ2-5; a weak D match, TRBD2 (5 bases). Germline loops: CDR1 SGHTA, CDR2 FQGTGA. The CDR3 is 15 residues long. V shed 4 bases and J shed 4 bases, with 16 bases lying between them.